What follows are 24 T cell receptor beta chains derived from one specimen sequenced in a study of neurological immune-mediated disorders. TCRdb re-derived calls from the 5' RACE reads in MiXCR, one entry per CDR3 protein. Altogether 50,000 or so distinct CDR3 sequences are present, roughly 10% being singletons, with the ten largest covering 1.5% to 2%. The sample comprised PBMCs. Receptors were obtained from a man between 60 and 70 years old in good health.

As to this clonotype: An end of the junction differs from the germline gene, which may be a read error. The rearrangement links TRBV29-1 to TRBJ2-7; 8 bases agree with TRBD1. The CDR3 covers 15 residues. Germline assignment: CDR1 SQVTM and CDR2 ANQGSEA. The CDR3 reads CSARGPTGEVYEHYF. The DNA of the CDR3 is TGCAGCGCCCGAGGGCCGACAGGGGAAGTCTACGAGCACTACTTC.

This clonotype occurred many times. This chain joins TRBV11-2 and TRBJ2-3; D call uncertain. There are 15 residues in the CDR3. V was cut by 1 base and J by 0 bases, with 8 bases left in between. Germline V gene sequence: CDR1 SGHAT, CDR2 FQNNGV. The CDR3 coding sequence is TGTGCCAGCAGCTTAGCTGTGCTAAGCACAGATACGCAGTATTTT. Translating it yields CASSLAVLSTDTQYF.

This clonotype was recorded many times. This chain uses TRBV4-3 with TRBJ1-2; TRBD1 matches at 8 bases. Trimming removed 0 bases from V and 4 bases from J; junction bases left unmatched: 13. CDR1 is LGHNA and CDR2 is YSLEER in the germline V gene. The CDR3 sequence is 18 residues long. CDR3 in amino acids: CASSQDSSGQGRGYGYTF. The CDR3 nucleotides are TGCGCCAGCAGCCAAGATTCCTCCGGACAGGGCCGCGGCTATGGCTACACCTTC.

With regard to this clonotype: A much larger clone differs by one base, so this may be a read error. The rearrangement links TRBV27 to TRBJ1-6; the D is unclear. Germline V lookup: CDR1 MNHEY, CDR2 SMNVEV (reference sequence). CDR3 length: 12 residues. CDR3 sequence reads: CTSSLHNSPLHF. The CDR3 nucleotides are TGTACCAGCAGTCTCCATAATTCACCCCTCCACTTT.

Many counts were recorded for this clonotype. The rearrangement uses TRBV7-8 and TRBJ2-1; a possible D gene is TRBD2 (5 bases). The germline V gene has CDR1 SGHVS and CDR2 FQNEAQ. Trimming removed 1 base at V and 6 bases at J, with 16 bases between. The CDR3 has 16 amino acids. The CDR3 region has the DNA TGTGCCAGCAGCTTAGATCTTCGGAGGTCAAGCAATGAGCAGTTCTTC. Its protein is CASSLDLRRSSNEQFF.

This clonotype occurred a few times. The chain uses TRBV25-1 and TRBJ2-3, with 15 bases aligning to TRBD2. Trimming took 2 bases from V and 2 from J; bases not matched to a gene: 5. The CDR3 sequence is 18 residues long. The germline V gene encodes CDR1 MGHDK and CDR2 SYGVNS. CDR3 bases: TGTGCCAGCAGTGAACTAGGGACTAGCGGGGGGTCCACAGATACGCAGTATTTT. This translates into CASSELGTSGGSTDTQYF.

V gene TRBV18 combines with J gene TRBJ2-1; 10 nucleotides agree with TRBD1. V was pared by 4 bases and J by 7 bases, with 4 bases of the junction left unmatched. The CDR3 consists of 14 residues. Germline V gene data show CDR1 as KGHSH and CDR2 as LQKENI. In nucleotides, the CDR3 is TGTGCCAGCTCACTCATGGACAGGGGGAATGAGCAGTTCTTC. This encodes CASSLMDRGNEQFF. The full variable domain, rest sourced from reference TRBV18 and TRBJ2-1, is NAGVMQNPRHLVRRRGQEARLRCSPMKGHSHVYWYRQLPEEGLKFMVYLQKENIIDESGMPKERFSAEFPKEGPSILRIQQVVRGDSAAYFCASSLMDRGNEQFFGPGTRLTVL.

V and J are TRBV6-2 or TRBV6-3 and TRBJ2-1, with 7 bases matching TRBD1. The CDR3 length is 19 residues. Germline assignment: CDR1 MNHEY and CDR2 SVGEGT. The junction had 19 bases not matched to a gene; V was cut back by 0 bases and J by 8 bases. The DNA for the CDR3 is TGTGCCAGCAGTTACTCAAGAATGGGGACAGACGGGGATTGGGATGAGCAGTTCTTC. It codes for CASSYSRMGTDGDWDEQFF.

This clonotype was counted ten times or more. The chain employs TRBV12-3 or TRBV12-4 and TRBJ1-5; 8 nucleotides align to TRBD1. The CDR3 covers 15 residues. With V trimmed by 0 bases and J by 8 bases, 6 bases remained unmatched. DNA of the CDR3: TGTGCCAGCAGTTTAGCGGGGACAGGTGAAAAGCCCCAGCATTTT. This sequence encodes CASSLAGTGEKPQHF.

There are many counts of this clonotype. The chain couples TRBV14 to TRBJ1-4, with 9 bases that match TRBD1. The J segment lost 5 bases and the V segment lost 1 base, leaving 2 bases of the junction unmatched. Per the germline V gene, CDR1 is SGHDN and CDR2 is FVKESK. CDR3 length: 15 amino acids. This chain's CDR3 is CASSQAGTGNEKLFF. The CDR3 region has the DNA TGTGCCAGCAGCCAAGCGGGGACAGGGAATGAAAAACTGTTTTTT.

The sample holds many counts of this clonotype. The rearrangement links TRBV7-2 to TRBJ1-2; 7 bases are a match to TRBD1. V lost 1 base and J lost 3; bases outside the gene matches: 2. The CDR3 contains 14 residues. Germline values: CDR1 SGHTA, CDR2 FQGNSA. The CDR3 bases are TGTGCCAGCAGCTTAGGAGGGGGCTACTATGGCTACACCTTC. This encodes CASSLGGGYYGYTF.

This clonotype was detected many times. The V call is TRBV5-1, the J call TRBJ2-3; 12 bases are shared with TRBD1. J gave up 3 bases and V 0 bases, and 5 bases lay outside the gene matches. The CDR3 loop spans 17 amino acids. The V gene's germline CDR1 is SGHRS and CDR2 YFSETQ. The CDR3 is CASSLGGTGGATDTQYF. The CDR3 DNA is TGCGCCAGCAGCTTGGGGGGGACAGGGGGCGCGACAGATACGCAGTATTTT.

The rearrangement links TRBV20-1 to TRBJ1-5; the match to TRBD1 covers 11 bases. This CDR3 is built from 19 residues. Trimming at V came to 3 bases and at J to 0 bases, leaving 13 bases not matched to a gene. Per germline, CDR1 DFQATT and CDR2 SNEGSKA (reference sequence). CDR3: CSASPLGTGGSYSNQPQHF. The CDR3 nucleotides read TGCAGTGCTAGTCCTCTGGGGACAGGGGGAAGTTATAGCAATCAGCCCCAGCATTTT.

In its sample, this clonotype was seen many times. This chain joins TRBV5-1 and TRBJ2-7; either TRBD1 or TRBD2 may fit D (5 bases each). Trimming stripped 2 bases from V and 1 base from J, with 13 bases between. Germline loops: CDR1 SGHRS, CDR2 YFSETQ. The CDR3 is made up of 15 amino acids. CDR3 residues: CASSLTGTESYEQYF. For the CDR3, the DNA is TGCGCCAGCAGCTTAACCGGGACGGAGTCCTACGAGCAGTACTTC.

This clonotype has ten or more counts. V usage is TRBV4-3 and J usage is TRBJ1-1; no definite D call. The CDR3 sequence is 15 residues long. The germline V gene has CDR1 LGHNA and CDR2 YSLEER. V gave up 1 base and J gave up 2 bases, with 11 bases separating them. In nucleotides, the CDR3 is TGCGCCAGCAGCCAAGGGGCAGAGGGAAACACTGAAGCTTTCTTT. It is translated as CASSQGAEGNTEAFF.

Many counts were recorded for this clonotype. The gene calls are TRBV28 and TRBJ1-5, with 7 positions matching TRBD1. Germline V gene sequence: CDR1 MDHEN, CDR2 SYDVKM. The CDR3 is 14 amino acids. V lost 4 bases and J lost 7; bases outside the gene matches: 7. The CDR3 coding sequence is TGTGCCAGCAGTTCCCAGGCAGGGGGGCAGCCCCAGCATTTT. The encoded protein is CASSSQAGGQPQHF.

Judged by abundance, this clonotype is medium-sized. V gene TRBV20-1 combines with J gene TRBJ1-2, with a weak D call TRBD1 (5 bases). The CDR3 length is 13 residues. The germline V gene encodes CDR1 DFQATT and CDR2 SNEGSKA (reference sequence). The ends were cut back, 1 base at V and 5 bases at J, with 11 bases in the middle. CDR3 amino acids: CSARGQGDYGYTF. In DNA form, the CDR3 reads TGCAGTGCTAGAGGCCAGGGAGATTATGGCTACACCTTC.

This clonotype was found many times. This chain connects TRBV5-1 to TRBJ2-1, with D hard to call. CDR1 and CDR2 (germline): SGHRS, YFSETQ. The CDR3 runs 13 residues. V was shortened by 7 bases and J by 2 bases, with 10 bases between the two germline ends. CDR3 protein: CASAETTYNEQFF. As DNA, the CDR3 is TGCGCCAGCGCGGAGACCACCTACAATGAGCAGTTCTTC. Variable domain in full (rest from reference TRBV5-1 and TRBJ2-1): KAGVTQTPRYLIKTRGQQVTLSCSPISGHRSVSWYQQTPGQGLQFLFEYFSETQRNKGNFPGRFSGRQFSNSRSEMNVSTLELGDSALYLCASAETTYNEQFFGPGTRLTVL.

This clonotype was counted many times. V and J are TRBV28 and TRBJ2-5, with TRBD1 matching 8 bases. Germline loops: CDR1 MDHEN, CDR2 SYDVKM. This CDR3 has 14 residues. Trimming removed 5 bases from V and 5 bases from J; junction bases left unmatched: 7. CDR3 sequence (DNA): TGTGCCAGCAGTGCCTCAGGGGGCGTGGAGACCCAGTACTTC. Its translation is CASSASGGVETQYF.

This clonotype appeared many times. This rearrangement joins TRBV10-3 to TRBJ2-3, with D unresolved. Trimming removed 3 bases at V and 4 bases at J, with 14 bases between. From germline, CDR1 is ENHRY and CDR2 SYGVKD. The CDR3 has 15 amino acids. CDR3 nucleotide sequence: TGTGCCATCAGTGATAACAGCCTCTCGGCAGATACGCAGTATTTT. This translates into CAISDNSLSADTQYF.

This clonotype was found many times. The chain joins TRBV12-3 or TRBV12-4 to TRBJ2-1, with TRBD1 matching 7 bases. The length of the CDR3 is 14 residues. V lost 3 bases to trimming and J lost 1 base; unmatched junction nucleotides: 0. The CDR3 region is CASSLGQSYNEQFF. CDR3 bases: TGTGCCAGCAGTTTGGGACAGTCCTACAATGAGCAGTTCTTC.

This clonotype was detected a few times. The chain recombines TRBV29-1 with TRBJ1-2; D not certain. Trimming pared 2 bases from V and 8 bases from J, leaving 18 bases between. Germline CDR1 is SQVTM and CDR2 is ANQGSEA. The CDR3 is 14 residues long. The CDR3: CSVEIYPEKKGYTF. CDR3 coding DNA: TGCAGCGTTGAAATTTATCCAGAGAAAAAGGGCTACACCTTC.

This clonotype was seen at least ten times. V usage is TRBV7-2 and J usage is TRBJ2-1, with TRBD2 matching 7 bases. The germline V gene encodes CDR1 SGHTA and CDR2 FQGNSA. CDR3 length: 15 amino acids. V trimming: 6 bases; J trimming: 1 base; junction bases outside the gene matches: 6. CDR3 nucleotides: TGTGCCAGCAGACCGGCGGGGGTGTCCTACAATGAGCAGTTCTTC. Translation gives CASRPAGVSYNEQFF.

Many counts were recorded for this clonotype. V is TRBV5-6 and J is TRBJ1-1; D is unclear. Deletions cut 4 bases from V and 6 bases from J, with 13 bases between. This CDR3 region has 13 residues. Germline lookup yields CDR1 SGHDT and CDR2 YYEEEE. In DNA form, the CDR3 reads TGTGCCAGCAGCAAGGATACACGGCCTGAAGCTTTCTTT. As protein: CASSKDTRPEAFF.